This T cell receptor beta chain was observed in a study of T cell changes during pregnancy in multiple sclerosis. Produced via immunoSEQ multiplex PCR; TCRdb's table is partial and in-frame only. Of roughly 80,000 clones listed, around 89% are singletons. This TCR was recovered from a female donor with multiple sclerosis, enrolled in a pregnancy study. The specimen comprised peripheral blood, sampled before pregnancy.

The CDR3 reads CASSPPRGGYEQYF. The CDR3 DNA reads as TGTGCCAGCTCCCCCCCCCGGGGAGGTTACGAGCAGTACTTC. The chain joins TRBV18 to TRBJ2-7, with a weak D call TRBD2 (6 bases). The CDR3 sequence is 14 residues long. V dropped 6 bases and J dropped 4 bases, with 16 bases sitting between them. CDR1 is KGHSH and CDR2 is LQKENI in the germline V gene. The full variable domain, in which reference TRBV18 and TRBJ2-7 provide the parts outside the CDR3, is NAGVMQNPRHLVRRRGQEARLRCSPMKGHSHVYWYRQLPEEGLKFMVYLQKENIIDESGMPKERFSAEFPKEGPSILRIQQVVRGDSAAYFCASSPPRGGYEQYFGPGTRLTVT.